These 24 T cell receptor beta chains originate from one sample sequenced in a study of control samples from healthy donors and cancer patients. Here immunoSEQ multiplex PCR was the method, and the copy in TCRdb shows in-frame clones only, minus some. In the table there are about 65,000 clones, approximately 90% of which are singletons. Sequencing was done on a sample of PBMCs. The receptors come from a woman aged 45-59 years with colorectal cancer.

The chain recombines TRBV7-9 with TRBJ2-5, with D possibly TRBD2 on 5 matching bases. CDR1 SEHNR and CDR2 FQNEAQ come from the germline V gene (reference sequence). The CDR3 totals 15 residues. With 1 base removed from V and 5 bases from J, the gap between germline ends came to 14 bases. Written as DNA, the CDR3 is TGTGCCAGCAGCTTAGGGTACGAGGGTTCGGAGACCCAGTACTTC. This encodes CASSLGYEGSETQYF.

V gene TRBV5-1 combines with J gene TRBJ2-5, with 9 bases that match TRBD1. CDR3 length: 15 residues. Germline V lookup: CDR1 SGHRS, CDR2 YFSETQ. The V and J ends lost 0 bases and 5 bases, in that order; junction bases with no gene match: 5. The CDR3 DNA sequence: TGCGCCAGCAGCTTGGAGGGACAGGGTACGGAGACCCAGTACTTC. This gives the protein CASSLEGQGTETQYF.

This chain uses TRBV13 with TRBJ1-1, with D tentatively TRBD1 (5 bases). The germline CDR1 and CDR2 sequences are PRHDT and FYEKMQ (reference sequence). This CDR3 has 12 amino acids. V was pared by 3 bases and J by 10 bases, with 12 bases between. The CDR3 bases are TGTGCCAGCAGCTTGGGACCCACGGGAGCTTTCTTT. Its translation is CASSLGPTGAFF.

The rearrangement joins TRBV6-5 to TRBJ2-1; D remains ambiguous. The germline V gene has CDR1 MNHEY and CDR2 SVGAGI. Deletions cut 10 bases from V and 4 bases from J, with 8 bases between. The CDR3 consists of 11 residues. CDR3 amino acids: CATVDYNEQFF. The CDR3 nucleotides read TGTGCCACCGTAGATTACAATGAGCAGTTCTTC.

The chain employs TRBV5-1 and TRBJ2-2; the match to TRBD2 covers 12 bases. The trim removed 2 bases at V and 5 bases at J, leaving 4 bases unmatched. CDR1 is SGHRS, CDR2 YFSETQ, per germline. The CDR3 has 16 amino acids. The CDR3 loop is CASSFRLAGATGELFF. CDR3 nucleotides: TGCGCCAGCAGCTTTCGACTAGCGGGGGCTACCGGGGAGCTGTTTTTT.

The chain carries TRBV3-1 (or the pseudogene TRBV3-2) and TRBJ2-3, with D uncertain. Germline CDR1 and CDR2: LGHDT and YNNKEL (reference sequence). This CDR3 comprises 11 residues. V was pared by 8 bases and J by 3 bases, with 6 bases between. The CDR3 spells CASQDTDTQYF. CDR3 nucleotide sequence: TGTGCCAGCCAGGATACAGATACGCAGTATTTT.

V and J are TRBV28 and TRBJ2-7, with D tentatively TRBD1 (7 bases). The germline V gene has CDR1 MDHEN and CDR2 SYDVKM. The CDR3 runs to 16 residues. Between the trimmed V and J ends, which lost 3 bases and 3 bases, there was a span of 18 bases. In DNA, the CDR3 is TGTGCCAGCAGTTTCGGGAGACAGGGAGACTACTACGAGCAGTACTTC. Its protein is CASSFGRQGDYYEQYF.

The rearrangement links TRBV18 to TRBJ2-2; TRBD2 might be the D (6 bases). The CDR3 is 14 amino acids. V lost 3 bases and J 3 bases, leaving 8 bases between the germline ends. Germline CDR1 reads KGHSH; CDR2 reads LQKENI. The CDR3 region is CASSPRDYTGELFF. Here the CDR3 DNA reads TGTGCCAGCTCACCCAGGGACTACACCGGGGAGCTGTTTTTT.

This chain links TRBV2 with TRBJ1-3, with 9 bases matching TRBD1. CDR3 size: 16 residues. V lost 1 base, J lost 2 bases, and 3 bases stayed unmatched. The germline gives CDR1 SNHLY, CDR2 FYNNEI. Here the CDR3 DNA reads TGTGCCAGCAGTGAAGGGGGACAGGGAACTGGAAACACCATATATTTT. Protein sequence: CASSEGGQGTGNTIYF. Using reference TRBV2 and TRBJ1-3 for the parts outside the CDR3, the full variable domain is EPEVTQTPSHQVTQMGQEVILRCVPISNHLYFYWYRQILGQKVEFLVSFYNNEISEKSEIFDDQFSVERPDGSNFTLKIRSTKLEDSAMYFCASSEGGQGTGNTIYFGEGSWLTVV.

The CDR3 nucleotides read TGTGCCAGCAGCGTAGTGGAGTCCCCCGGCTCACCCCTCCACTTT. This encodes CASSVVESPGSPLHF. The rearrangement links TRBV9 to TRBJ1-6; D unresolved. The V end lost 0 bases, the J end lost 10 bases, and 14 bases lay between the germline ends. The CDR3 spans 15 residues. Germline V gene sequence: CDR1 SGDLS, CDR2 YYNGEE.

This rearrangement joins TRBV6-6 to TRBJ2-1; TRBD2 matches 13 bases. CDR1 is MNHNY, CDR2 SVGAGI, per germline (reference sequence). The CDR3 has 16 residues. Trimming removed 2 bases from V and 7 bases from J; junction bases left unmatched: 5. CDR3 sequence: CASSYPGLAGVNEQFF. The CDR3 DNA reads as TGTGCCAGCAGTTACCCCGGACTAGCGGGAGTAAATGAGCAGTTCTTC.

This clone turned up a few times. This chain uses TRBV7-8 with TRBJ1-5, with D hard to call. V was clipped by 1 base and J by 7 bases, with 8 bases between them. This CDR3 is 13 amino acids long. The germline V gene encodes CDR1 SGHVS and CDR2 FQNEAQ. The CDR3 nucleotides are TGTGCCAGCAGCTTAGGGGGAGGACAGCCCCAGCATTTT. Its translation is CASSLGGGQPQHF.

V usage is TRBV27 and J usage is TRBJ1-1; 10 bases fit TRBD1. With 5 bases clipped from V and 6 bases from J, the junction kept 6 bases outside the gene matches. This CDR3 spans 14 amino acids. The V gene's germline CDR1 is MNHEY and CDR2 SMNVEV (reference sequence). CDR3 sequence (DNA): TGTGCCAGCAGTGTAGGGACAGGGGAGTCTGAAGCTTTCTTT. Translating gives CASSVGTGESEAFF.

The CDR3 DNA sequence: TGCAGCGTTGAAGGGCTGATATCTAGCACAGATACGCAGTATTTT. It translates to CSVEGLISSTDTQYF. The gene calls are TRBV29-1 and TRBJ2-3; D call uncertain. Germline V CDR1 and CDR2: SQVTM, ANQGSEA. CDR3 length equals 15 residues. Trimming took 1 base from V and 0 from J, leaving 11 bases between them.

This clone appeared a single time. The rearrangement links TRBV29-1 to TRBJ2-3; D is undetermined. Trimming removed 2 bases at V and 0 bases at J, with 9 bases between. Germline loops: CDR1 SQVTM, CDR2 ANQGSEA. The CDR3 spans 14 residues. DNA for the CDR3: TGCAGCGTTGAATGGGCTGCTAGCACAGATACGCAGTATTTT. Its protein is CSVEWAASTDTQYF.

The V gene is TRBV2, the J gene TRBJ2-2, with 10 nucleotides matching TRBD1. J lost 7 bases, V lost 3 bases, and 5 bases had no gene match. The V gene's germline CDR1 is SNHLY and CDR2 FYNNEI. The CDR3 covers 15 residues. The CDR3 region is CASSEDRGFSGELFF. The CDR3, as DNA: TGTGCCAGCAGTGAGGACAGGGGGTTTAGCGGGGAGCTGTTTTTT.

The chain carries TRBV18 and TRBJ2-1; D is perhaps TRBD1 or TRBD2 (7 bases each). This CDR3 region has 15 residues. V was clipped by 3 bases and J by 8 bases, with 17 bases between them. In germline, CDR1 is KGHSH, CDR2 LQKENI. CDR3 coding DNA: TGTGCCAGCTCACCTCAGGGGGGGATTGGCGATGAGCAGTTCTTC. Encoded protein: CASSPQGGIGDEQFF.

V gene TRBV6-2 or TRBV6-3 combines with J gene TRBJ1-5; TRBD1 aligns across 10 bases. Germline CDR1 is MNHEY and CDR2 is SVGEGT. The V segment lost 1 base and the J segment 3 bases; nucleotides outside the gene matches: 9. The CDR3 runs to 18 residues. CDR3 DNA: TGTGCCAGCAGTTACTTGACCGGGACAGGGGCCAACAATCAGCCCCAGCATTTT. It codes for CASSYLTGTGANNQPQHF.

V gene TRBV25-1 combines with J gene TRBJ2-7, with D unclear. Germline V gives CDR1 MGHDK, CDR2 SYGVNS. This CDR3 has 15 amino acids. Trimming shortened V by 0 bases and J by 5 bases, and 14 bases separated the two germline ends. The CDR3 sequence is CASSEYRGSANEQYF. For the CDR3, the DNA is TGTGCCAGCAGTGAATATCGTGGATCCGCGAACGAGCAGTACTTC.

The chain carries TRBV29-1 and TRBJ2-3; 9 bases fit TRBD2. V dropped 2 bases and J dropped 5; count of bases not matched to a gene: 8. CDR1 SQVTM and CDR2 ANQGSEA come from the germline V gene. The CDR3 runs to 15 residues. The CDR3 is CSVESSGGPGDTQYF. CDR3 sequence (DNA): TGCAGCGTTGAATCCAGCGGGGGGCCGGGAGATACGCAGTATTTT.

The V gene is TRBV28, the J gene TRBJ1-5; D not certain. Trimming cost V 10 bases and J 5 bases, with 15 bases left between them. CDR3 length: 13 residues. Per the germline V gene, CDR1 is MDHEN and CDR2 is SYDVKM. The CDR3 spells CATSPGRDQPQHF. The CDR3 DNA sequence: TGTGCCACCTCGCCCGGTCGGGATCAGCCCCAGCATTTT.

V is TRBV28 and J is TRBJ1-4; D possibly corresponds to TRBD1 (6 bases). This CDR3 comprises 16 residues. V lost 5 bases and J 5 bases, leaving 18 bases between the germline ends. CDR1 is MDHEN, CDR2 SYDVKM, per germline. CDR3 DNA: TGTGCCAGCAGTCCCCCCCAGGGGAAGGCAAATGAAAAACTGTTTTTT. Its protein product is CASSPPQGKANEKLFF.

The chain is built from TRBV6-1 and TRBJ1-3, with 10 bases aligning to TRBD1. There are 13 residues in the CDR3. V gave up 3 bases and J gave up 8 bases; unmatched junction bases: 1. The germline CDR1 and CDR2 sequences are MNHNS and SASEGT. Here the CDR3 DNA reads TGTGCCAGCAGTGAGGGGACAGGGGACACCATATATTTT. Encoded protein: CASSEGTGDTIYF.

This chain joins TRBV5-1 and TRBJ2-5, with 7 bases that match TRBD2. From germline, CDR1 is SGHRS and CDR2 YFSETQ. The CDR3 loop spans 12 amino acids. The V segment lost 7 bases and the J segment 5 bases; nucleotides outside the gene matches: 5. CDR3 residues: CASRGVGETQYF. The DNA of the CDR3 is TGCGCCAGCCGGGGGGTAGGCGAGACCCAGTACTTC.